The rows below give T cell receptor beta chains drawn from one sample of a study of Graves' ophthalmopathy and Graves' hyperthyroidism. One entry per CDR3 protein results from TCRdb running MiXCR on the multiplex PCR reads. The table lists about 400,000 distinct CDR3 sequences, approximately 15% of them singletons. The sequenced material came from peripheral blood. The source of these receptors is a woman younger than 35 with stable Graves' hyperthyroidism. Each CDR3 is given with its conserved first and last residue. The order of the fields is clone size, J gene, V gene, D gene, CDR3 DNA, CDR3 protein. D genes are given only for firm matches. Expanded clones get a size class; other rows say once, few or many, or leave the size out.

>many|TRBJ1-1|TRBV12-3/TRBV12-4|.
TGTGCCAGCAGTTTTGGAAGGGACACTGAAGCTTTCTTT
CASSFGRDTEAFF
>.|TRBJ2-5|TRBV5-1|.
TGCGCCAGCAGCTTGATCGGGAGTCTGCGGGAGACCCAGTACTTC
CASSLIGSLRETQYF
>many|TRBJ2-7|TRBV29-1|TRBD1
TGCAGCGTTCAGACAGGGACGGGCGAGCAGTACTTC
CSVQTGTGEQYF
>few|TRBJ2-7|TRBV7-9|.
TGTGCCAGCACCGACCTCACCTCCTACGAGCAGTACTTC
CASTDLTSYEQYF
>.|TRBJ2-7|TRBV11-2|TRBD2
TGTGCCAGCAGCTTATGGGGGGGGGTTCTATACGAGCAGTACTTC
CASSLWGGVLYEQYF
>many|TRBJ2-4|TRBV12-3/TRBV12-4|.
TGTGCCAGTGGACGGGGGGCGATAAGTACAGACATTCAGTACTTC
CASGRGAISTDIQYF
>many|TRBJ1-5|TRBV6-5|TRBD1
TGTGCCAGCAGCTCCGACAGGGCGGAGCCCCAGCATTTT
CASSSDRAEPQHF
>many|TRBJ1-1|TRBV19|.
TGTGCCAGTAGTAGCATAATGAACACTGAAGCTTTCTTT
CASSSIMNTEAFF
>many|TRBJ2-2|TRBV7-8|.
TGTGCCATGTGGGGGGAAACCGGGGAGCTGTTTTTT
CAMWGETGELFF
>many|TRBJ1-2|TRBV2|TRBD1
TGTGCCAGCAGTGAATCCTTGGGACAGGAAACTAACTATGGCTACACCTTC
CASSESLGQETNYGYTF
>many|TRBJ2-5|TRBV7-9|TRBD1
TGTGCCAGCAGCTTTGACAGGGGGATGGAGACCCAGTACTTC
CASSFDRGMETQYF
>few|TRBJ1-1|TRBV5-4|.
TGTGCCAGCAGCGGGGAGTTACAGATGAACACTGAAGCTTTCTTT
CASSGELQMNTEAFF
>.|TRBJ1-5|TRBV2|.
TGTGCCAGCAGTGAACAGGGGATCATGGCCCAGCATTTT
CASSEQGIMAQHF
>many|TRBJ1-1|TRBV4-1|.
TGCGCCAGCAGCCAAGATCACGGGGCTCCTGAAGCTTTCTTT
CASSQDHGAPEAFF
>many|TRBJ2-5|TRBV11-3|.
TGTGCCAGCAGCTTACGGGCCCCAAAAGAGACCCAGTACTTC
CASSLRAPKETQYF
>many|TRBJ1-2|TRBV29-1|TRBD1
TGCAGCGTCGATTCCCCCGGGACAGGGGCCTTCTATGGCTACACCTTC
CSVDSPGTGAFYGYTF
>many|TRBJ1-1|TRBV29-1|.
TGCAGCGTGCGGGCGGGGGCGGCTCCGAACACTGAAGCTTTCTTT
CSVRAGAAPNTEAFF
>many|TRBJ2-5|TRBV12-3/TRBV12-4|.
TGTGCCAGCAGTATCGGTCCTTTGTACCAAGAGACCCAGTACTTC
CASSIGPLYQETQYF
>many|TRBJ1-1|TRBV7-2|.
TGTGCCAGCAGCTTACGCATTGGGGGGGCGCAGGCTTTCTTT
CASSLRIGGAQAFF
>many|TRBJ1-2|TRBV6-5|.
TGTGCCAGCAGTATCCTTTACCTCGCCGGGCGCCGGGACCGAAACTATGGCTACACCTTC
CASSILYLAGRRDRNYGYTF
>few|TRBJ2-7|TRBV5-1|TRBD1
TGCGCCAGCAGCCACAGACAGGGGTTCTACGAGCAGTACTTC
CASSHRQGFYEQYF
>many|TRBJ1-2|TRBV5-5|.
TGTGCCAGCAGCCCAGGCCCTGCCGGAACCTATGGCTACACCTTC
CASSPGPAGTYGYTF
>many|TRBJ1-1|TRBV7-3|.
TGTGCCAGCAGCTTCGGGGAGAAGAACACTGAAGCTTTCTTT
CASSFGEKNTEAFF
>many|TRBJ2-7|TRBV5-1|.
TGCGCCAGCAGCTTGGGTTGGCAGACCTACGAGCAGTACTTC
CASSLGWQTYEQYF
>.|TRBJ1-2|TRBV6-1|.
TGTGCCAGCAGTGATTTCGATGTGTGGGGGCTACCTAACTATGGCTACACCTTC
CASSDFDVWGLPNYGYTF
>few|TRBJ2-3|TRBV9|TRBD2
TGTGCCAGCAGCGTAATGATAGCGGGGTCCCCTAGCACAGATACGCAGTATTTT
CASSVMIAGSPSTDTQYF
>many|TRBJ1-2|TRBV5-1|.
TGCGCCAGCAGCATCCGACAAGGGGTAGCCTATGGCTACACCTTC
CASSIRQGVAYGYTF
>.|TRBJ1-3|TRBV6-5|.
TGTGCCAGCAGTTCCGCGGGGGGGAAGAGAAACACCATATATTTT
CASSSAGGKRNTIYF
>.|TRBJ2-5|TRBV25-1|.
TGTGCCAGCAGTGAAAAAGAATACCAAGAGACCCAGTACTTC
CASSEKEYQETQYF
>many|TRBJ2-5|TRBV6-2/TRBV6-3|.
.
CASSRGGPYFGETQYF
>many|TRBJ1-5|TRBV12-5|.
TGTGCTAGTGGTTCCGGCGACTATCAGCCCCAGCATTTT
CASGSGDYQPQHF
>.|TRBJ1-1|TRBV18|.
TGTGCCAGCTCGGGGGGCGCGAGCACTGAAGCTTTCTTT
CASSGGASTEAFF
>many|TRBJ1-2|TRBV6-5|.
TGTGCCAGCAGTTTGCCGGGGTTCGATGGCTACACCTTC
CASSLPGFDGYTF
>many|TRBJ2-7|TRBV11-3|.
TGTGCCAGCAGCTTAGCGAGAGGGGGCTACGAGCAGTACTTC
CASSLARGGYEQYF
>many|TRBJ1-1|TRBV12-3/TRBV12-4|TRBD1
TGTGCCAGCAGTTTAAGGGGGGGACAGGAGGACACTGAAGCTTTCTTT
CASSLRGGQEDTEAFF
>many|TRBJ1-1|TRBV10-3|.
TGTGCCATCAGTGAGGGGCGTGAAGCTTTCTTT
CAISEGREAFF
>.|TRBJ2-2|TRBV12-3/TRBV12-4|TRBD2
TGTGCCAGTGGGCCTGGGGCGGGGGGAAGGGAGCTGTTTTTT
CASGPGAGGRELFF
>many|TRBJ1-2|TRBV24-1|.
TGTGCCACCGGTGATCCTTCCATGAACTATGGCTACACCTTC
CATGDPSMNYGYTF
>many|TRBJ2-7|TRBV2|.
TGTGCCAGCTACGGGGGTCCCTACGAGCAGTACTTC
CASYGGPYEQYF
>many|TRBJ2-7|TRBV24-1|.
TGTGCCACCAGTGAACCTACAGGGAGCCACGAGCAGTACTTC
CATSEPTGSHEQYF
>many|TRBJ2-7|TRBV6-2/TRBV6-3|TRBD1
TGTGCCAGCAACCCGGGACAGGGTCACTCCTACGAGCAGTACTTC
CASNPGQGHSYEQYF
>many|TRBJ1-2|TRBV2|TRBD1
TGTGCCAGCGGCGGACAGGGAGGAGGCTATGGCTACACCTTC
CASGGQGGGYGYTF
>few|TRBJ2-7|TRBV4-1|.
TGCGCCAGCAGCCCAGGGGGGAGTCCAACCTACGAGCAGTACTTC
CASSPGGSPTYEQYF
>many|TRBJ1-2|TRBV28|TRBD1
TGTGCCAGCCTCCTGACAGGGGGTTATGGCTACACCTTC
CASLLTGGYGYTF
>.|TRBJ2-2|TRBV24-1|.
TGTGCCACCAGTGATTTCAAGAAGGACACCGGGGAGCTGTTTTTT
CATSDFKKDTGELFF
>.|TRBJ2-7|TRBV6-2/TRBV6-3|.
TGTGCCAGCCAGATTACAGGGGGGGGATCCTACGAGCAGTACTTC
CASQITGGGSYEQYF
>many|TRBJ1-2|TRBV24-1|.
TGTGCCACCAGTGATTCCAGGTTTAACTATGGCTACACCTTC
CATSDSRFNYGYTF
>.|TRBJ2-2|TRBV12-3/TRBV12-4|.
TGTGCCAGCAGTCTAGGCATAGCGGCCAGAGGAACCGGGGAGCTGTTTTTT
CASSLGIAARGTGELFF